The text below deals with one T cell receptor (beta chain). Its target antigen remains unknown. Base qualities are not at hand, and no much larger clone is one base apart. In the prospective study, participants were roughly 18 to 100 years old, resided in under 30 geographic areas of the United States, and were enrolled through a virtual design. To assign participants to cohorts, the prospective study relied on clinical history that participants themselves reported in a screening survey and a study questionnaire. In the prospective study, whole blood, serum and a nasopharyngeal or oropharyngeal swab were collected from each participant by mobile phlebotomists. Additional blood draws and questionnaires over a roughly two-month period could optionally be provided by prospective study participants. Before DNA extraction, blood samples from the prospective study were shipped at room temperature or frozen.

The sample is drawn from a study of blood T cell repertoires in COVID-19 (dated by TCRdb to 2020 to 2022). Background on the whole study: The collaborator samples originated in the United States, Italy and Spain and spanned the acute and convalescent phases of COVID-19. The samples were drawn from the first 160 participants of the ongoing ImmuneRACE study and from some 1,300 subjects provided by 6 global collaborators. The material from the prospective study consisted of cDNA or gDNA derived from T cells, B-cell-depleted T cells, or PBMCs. The repertoires were made available in a free public database intended to serve as a resource for research on the immune response to SARS-CoV-2. The sample metadata nearly always contained a de-identified subject ID, COVID-19 status, age in years and sex. Subjects who had been exposed to COVID-19, were actively infected with it, or had recovered from it provided the deeply sampled blood TCRbeta repertoires that made up the dataset. Where available, HLA class I and class II types were taken from metadata supplied by the sample provider and were not determined by assay-based typing.

TCRbeta CDR3 regions were amplified from genomic DNA using the immunoSEQ Assay, a bias-controlled multiplex PCR. Concerning the study's data processing: The number of nucleated cells in each sample was estimated from the amplification of reference gene primers within the assay. To quantify the absolute abundance of each unique TCRbeta CDR3 rearrangement, sequence reads were collapsed and filtered. Productive Simpson clonality was computed per sample as the square root of Simpson's diversity index over productive rearrangements. Sourced from immuneACCESS, this table was stored by TCRdb with only in-frame sequences that have V and J called. A share of the clones is absent; for the studies checked, an unresolved V gene accounts for under half, and the remainder has no known explanation. V, J and clone size were drawn from that table, and D and trimming were deduced from the DNA. For this sample there are roughly 200,000 clones; roughly 86% appear just once. The ten top clones hold around 5% of the sample.

What the authors observed across the whole study: Clinical and demographic metadata were provided uncurated, with the amount varying by source and participant.

V lost 7 bases and J lost 9 bases, and the count of bases not matched to a germline gene is 11. Its CDR3 holds 14 amino acids, cysteine through phenylalanine. Just CDR3 DNA is preserved here, 42 bases in frame from base 1. The germline V gene (reference sequence) yields LNHDA for CDR1 and SQIVND for CDR2. The rearranged segments are TRBV19 and TRBJ2-1; TRBD1 aligns with 8 central bases. This sequence originates from a man aged 35 to 55 with acute COVID-19. Sequencing was done on a sample of PBMCs or T cells enriched from blood (not recorded which). The CDR3 in this case is CASTDQGASGEQFF. The nucleotide sequence is TGTGCCAGTACGGATCAGGGGGCAAGTGGTGAGCAGTTCTTC.